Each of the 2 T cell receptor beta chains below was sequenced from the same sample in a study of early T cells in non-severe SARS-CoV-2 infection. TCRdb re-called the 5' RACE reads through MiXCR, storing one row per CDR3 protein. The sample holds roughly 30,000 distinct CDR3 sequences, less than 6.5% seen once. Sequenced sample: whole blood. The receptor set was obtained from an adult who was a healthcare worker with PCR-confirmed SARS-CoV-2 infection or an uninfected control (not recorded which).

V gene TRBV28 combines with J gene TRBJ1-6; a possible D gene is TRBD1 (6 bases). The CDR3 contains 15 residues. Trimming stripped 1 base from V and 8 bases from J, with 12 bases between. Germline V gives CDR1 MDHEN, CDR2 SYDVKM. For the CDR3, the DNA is TGTGCCAGCAGTTTATTCGCACGGGGGCATTCACCCCTCCACTTT. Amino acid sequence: CASSLFARGHSPLHF.

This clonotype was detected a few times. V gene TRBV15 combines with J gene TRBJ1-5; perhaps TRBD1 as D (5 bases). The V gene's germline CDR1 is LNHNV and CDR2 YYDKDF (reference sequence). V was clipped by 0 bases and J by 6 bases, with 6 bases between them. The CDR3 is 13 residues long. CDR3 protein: CATSRDQGQPQHF. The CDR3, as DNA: TGTGCCACCAGCAGAGATCAGGGTCAGCCCCAGCATTTT.